The 23 T cell receptor beta chains below were found in one sample sequenced in a study of T cell responses to AZD1222 COVID-19 vaccine. Profiled with immunoSEQ multiplex PCR; TCRdb holds only in-frame clones, not every one. The sample includes some 97,000 clones, 85% to 90% of them seen just once. This specimen was peripheral blood, taken on day 0 of AZD1222 vaccination. These receptors all stem from an adult in good health.

The chain links TRBV5-1 to TRBJ1-4; unclear D gene. Germline V gene sequence: CDR1 SGHRS, CDR2 YFSETQ. V lost 0 bases and J 0 bases, leaving 6 bases between the germline ends. This CDR3 is 15 amino acids long. The CDR3 spells CASSLAEATNEKLFF. DNA for the CDR3: TGCGCCAGCAGCTTGGCGGAAGCAACTAATGAAAAACTGTTTTTT.

The J gene is TRBJ1-3, the V gene TRBV25-1; no definite D call. V lost 4 bases and J lost 4, with 8 bases in between. The germline V gene encodes CDR1 MGHDK and CDR2 SYGVNS. The CDR3 runs 13 residues. As DNA, the CDR3 is TGTGCCAGCAGTGTTGCAGAGGGAAACACCATATATTTT. Translated: CASSVAEGNTIYF.

The V and J genes are TRBV2 and TRBJ1-1, with 8 bases identical to TRBD1. CDR3 length equals 13 residues. The germline CDR1 and CDR2 sequences are SNHLY and FYNNEI. V trimming: 3 bases; J trimming: 4 bases; junction bases outside the gene matches: 1. CDR3 DNA: TGTGCCAGCAGTGACGGGACAGGCACTGAAGCTTTCTTT. It translates to CASSDGTGTEAFF.

The chain recombines TRBV19 with TRBJ1-5, with 8 nucleotides matching TRBD1. The CDR3 runs to 14 residues. The junction had 6 bases not matched to a gene; V was cut back by 3 bases and J by 8 bases. CDR1 is LNHDA and CDR2 is SQIVND in the germline V gene (reference sequence). The CDR3 DNA sequence: TGTGCCAGTAGTATGGGCAGGGGGCGGGAGCCCCAGCATTTT. This encodes CASSMGRGREPQHF.

About this clone itself: Compared with germline, one end of the junction differs, possibly owing to a read error. The chain joins TRBV5-1 to TRBJ2-5, with D unclear. This CDR3 region has 14 residues. The germline CDR1 and CDR2 sequences are SGHRS and YFSETQ. The CDR3, as DNA: TGCGCCAGCAGCTTGGCGGCAGGCCAACAGACCCAGTACTTC. Translating gives CASSLAAGQQTQYF.

This chain links TRBV7-9 with TRBJ1-3; D is undetermined. CDR1 is SEHNR and CDR2 is FQNEAQ in the germline V gene (reference sequence). V dropped 2 bases and J dropped 0 bases, with 5 bases sitting between them. The CDR3 length is 14 residues. Here the CDR3 DNA reads TGTGCCAGCAGCTTACGAGGCTCTGGAAACACCATATATTTT. Translated, it gives CASSLRGSGNTIYF.

The chain links TRBV7-9 to TRBJ2-2; D gene unclear. This CDR3 spans 14 amino acids. Germline lookup yields CDR1 SEHNR and CDR2 FQNEAQ (reference sequence). Trimming pared 4 bases from V and 3 bases from J, leaving 9 bases between. The CDR3 here is CASSSFLYTGELFF. The DNA of the CDR3 is TGTGCCAGCAGCTCTTTTCTATACACCGGGGAGCTGTTTTTT.

V is TRBV25-1 and J is TRBJ2-1; D unresolved. The CDR3 is made up of 14 amino acids. In germline, CDR1 is MGHDK, CDR2 SYGVNS. V was clipped by 7 bases and J by 7 bases, with 17 bases between them. In nucleotides, the CDR3 is TGTGCCAGCACGGTCGACGGCGAAAGGAATGAGCAGTTCTTC. It is translated as CASTVDGERNEQFF.

V and J are TRBV14 and TRBJ2-3; no clear D gene. Germline V CDR1 and CDR2: SGHDN, FVKESK. Trimming pared 4 bases from V and 0 bases from J, leaving 14 bases between. The CDR3 totals 16 residues. The CDR3, as DNA: TGTGCCAGCAGCCTGAACCTCCTGGGTAGCACAGATACGCAGTATTTT. Translated, it gives CASSLNLLGSTDTQYF. The full variable domain, completed using reference TRBV14 and TRBJ2-3, is EAGVTQFPSHSVIEKGQTVTLRCDPISGHDNLYWYRRVMGKEIKFLLHFVKESKQDESGMPNNRFLAERTGGTYSTLKVQPAELEDSGVYFCASSLNLLGSTDTQYFGPGTRLTVL.

CDR3 sequence: CASRAVRDTEAFF. The CDR3 DNA reads as TGTGCCAGCAGGGCGGTCCGGGACACTGAAGCTTTCTTT. This chain uses TRBV6-5 with TRBJ1-1; D gene uncertain. The CDR3 loop spans 13 amino acids. In germline, CDR1 is MNHEY, CDR2 SVGAGI. V dropped 6 bases and J dropped 3 bases, with 11 bases sitting between them.

The rearrangement joins TRBV6-4 to TRBJ1-5; D gene ambiguous. The CDR3 consists of 10 residues. Germline V gene data show CDR1 as MRHNA and CDR2 as SNTAGT. V lost 8 bases and J lost 6, with 5 bases in between. The CDR3 region has the DNA TGTGCCAGCTCACTTCAGCCCCAGCATTTT. Translating it yields CASSLQPQHF.

The rearrangement uses TRBV29-1 and TRBJ1-2; D may be TRBD1 (5 bases). This CDR3 is 13 amino acids long. V was pared by 2 bases and J by 4 bases, with 11 bases between. CDR1 is SQVTM, CDR2 ANQGSEA, per germline. The CDR3 DNA reads TGCAGCGTTGAAACCGGGCAGGGCTATGGCTACACCTTC. It translates to CSVETGQGYGYTF.

The chain uses TRBV27 and TRBJ2-2; a possible D gene is TRBD2 (5 bases). V gave up 7 bases and J gave up 0 bases, with 15 bases separating them. This CDR3 has 16 residues. In germline, CDR1 is MNHEY, CDR2 SMNVEV (reference sequence). The CDR3 DNA is TGTGCCAGCATGGGTGGCCTAGCCACGAACACCGGGGAGCTGTTTTTT. This encodes CASMGGLATNTGELFF.

The chain employs TRBV10-3 and TRBJ2-2; 10 positions agree with TRBD2. Germline V gene data show CDR1 as ENHRY and CDR2 as SYGVKD. The CDR3 totals 16 residues. The ends lost 7 bases at V and 0 bases at J; junction bases unmatched: 5. The CDR3 protein is CAIKSGRGPNTGELFF. CDR3 bases: TGTGCCATCAAAAGCGGGAGGGGCCCGAACACCGGGGAGCTGTTTTTT.

The V gene is TRBV2, the J gene TRBJ1-4, with D perhaps matching TRBD1 (6 bases). V was clipped by 5 bases and J by 8 bases, with 12 bases between them. CDR1 is SNHLY and CDR2 is FYNNEI in the germline V gene. The CDR3 sequence is 13 residues long. The CDR3 reads CASSTGFREKLFF. The DNA for the CDR3 is TGTGCCAGCAGTACAGGGTTTAGGGAAAAACTGTTTTTT.

The table lists this clone with a count of one. This chain uses TRBV4-1 with TRBJ2-7, with D possibly being TRBD1 (5 bases). Trimming shortened V by 1 base and J by 3 bases, and 10 bases separated the two germline ends. Germline V CDR1 and CDR2: MGHRA, YSYEKL. The CDR3 is made up of 14 amino acids. In DNA form, the CDR3 reads TGCGCCAGCAGCCAAGGGCAGGGATTCTACGAGCAGTACTTC. Residues: CASSQGQGFYEQYF.

This clone was detected only a few times. The chain links TRBV19 to TRBJ1-1, with D hard to call. Looked up from germline, CDR1 is LNHDA and CDR2 is SQIVND (reference sequence). The CDR3 is made up of 11 amino acids. With 2 bases removed from V and 4 bases from J, the gap between germline ends came to 2 bases. CDR3 sequence reads: CASSITTEAFF. The CDR3 nucleotides are TGTGCCAGTAGTATAACCACTGAAGCTTTCTTT.

CDR3 bases: TGCGCCAGCAGCTTCTCCGAGCTAACAGGGGACTATGGCTACACCTTC. Translated: CASSFSELTGDYGYTF. V and J are TRBV5-1 and TRBJ1-2; 7 bases align to TRBD1. Germline loops: CDR1 SGHRS, CDR2 YFSETQ. V was clipped by 2 bases and J by 3 bases; unmatched bases: 10. The CDR3 covers 16 residues. The full variable domain, its missing parts supplied by reference TRBV5-1 and TRBJ1-2, is KAGVTQTPRYLIKTRGQQVTLSCSPISGHRSVSWYQQTPGQGLQFLFEYFSETQRNKGNFPGRFSGRQFSNSRSEMNVSTLELGDSALYLCASSFSELTGDYGYTFGSGTRLTVV.

The rearrangement joins TRBV7-6 to TRBJ2-7; 9 positions agree with TRBD2. Losses at the gene ends were 2 bases for V and 5 bases for J; bases not matched to a gene: 7. Per germline, CDR1 SGHVS and CDR2 FNYEAQ. This CDR3 is built from 15 residues. The CDR3 DNA is TGTGCCAGCAGCTTACTAGCGGGAAGACGCGACGAGCAGTACTTC. It is translated as CASSLLAGRRDEQYF.

CDR3 protein: CASSLVSGDNQPQHF. CDR3 coding DNA: TGTGCCAGCAGCCTAGTCTCGGGGGACAATCAGCCCCAGCATTTT. The V call is TRBV7-8, the J call TRBJ1-5; tentatively, D is TRBD1 (5 bases). The CDR3 spans 15 residues. The germline gives CDR1 SGHVS, CDR2 FQNEAQ. Trimming stripped 5 bases from V and 3 bases from J, with 14 bases between.

The CDR3 spells CATSDLVGVNGGNEQFF. Written as DNA, the CDR3 is TGTGCCACCAGTGATTTGGTGGGCGTCAATGGGGGCAATGAGCAGTTCTTC. The rearrangement joins TRBV24-1 to TRBJ2-1; D is perhaps TRBD1 or TRBD2 (5 bases each). CDR3 size: 17 residues. Trimming took off 0 bases at V and 6 bases at J, with 17 bases between the two ends. Germline V gives CDR1 KGHDR, CDR2 SFDVKD.

Note on this clone: Other DNA sequences in the same sample also yield this CDR3. CDR3 amino acids: CSVVWLAGSTDTQYF. CDR3 coding DNA: TGCAGCGTTGTCTGGCTAGCGGGAAGCACAGATACGCAGTATTTT. The rearrangement joins TRBV29-1 to TRBJ2-3, with 9 bases lining up with TRBD2. Germline assignment: CDR1 SQVTM and CDR2 ANQGSEA. The CDR3 runs to 15 residues. J was trimmed by 0 bases and V by 4 bases; bases with no gene match: 5.

The chain joins TRBV10-3 to TRBJ1-5; no clear D. The V end was cut by 0 bases, the J end by 1 base, with 7 bases between. The CDR3 sequence is 15 residues long. Per the germline V gene, CDR1 is ENHRY and CDR2 is SYGVKD. CDR3: CAISESVVSNQPQHF. As DNA, the CDR3 is TGTGCCATCAGTGAGTCGGTGGTGAGCAATCAGCCCCAGCATTTT.